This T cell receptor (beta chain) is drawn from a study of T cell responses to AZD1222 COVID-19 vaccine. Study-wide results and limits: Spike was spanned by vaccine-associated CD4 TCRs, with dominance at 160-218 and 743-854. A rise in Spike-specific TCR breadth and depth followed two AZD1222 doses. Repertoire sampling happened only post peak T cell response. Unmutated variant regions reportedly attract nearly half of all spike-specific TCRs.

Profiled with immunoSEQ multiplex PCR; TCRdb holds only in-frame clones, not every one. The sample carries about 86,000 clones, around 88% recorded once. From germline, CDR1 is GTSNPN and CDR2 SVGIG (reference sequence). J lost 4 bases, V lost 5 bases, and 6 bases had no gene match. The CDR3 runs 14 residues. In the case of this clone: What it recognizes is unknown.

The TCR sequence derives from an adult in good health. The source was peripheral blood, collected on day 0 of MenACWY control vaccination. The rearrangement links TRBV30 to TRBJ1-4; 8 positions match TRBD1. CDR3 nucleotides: TGTGCCTGGGCCGGACAGGGAATTAATGAAAAACTGTTTTTT. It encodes CAWAGQGINEKLFF.